This TCR beta chain was captured by sequencing in a study of blood T cell repertoires in COVID-19. About the study: Sites across the United States, Italy and Spain contributed samples from acute and convalescent COVID-19. Sample material is recorded as cDNA or gDNA derived from T cells, B-cell-depleted T cells, or PBMCs.

Per the original methods: Cell counts per sample came from amplifying reference gene primers. TCRdb's table, derived via immunoSEQ multiplex PCR, lists solely in-frame clones and lacks some. The V and J calls and clone size come from that table; D and trimming were worked out from the DNA. This sample carries under 200,000 clones, 83% of them seen once, and the ten largest clones take 1.5% to 1.7%. The germline gives CDR1 MNHEY, CDR2 SMNVEV (reference sequence). This CDR3 is built from 12 residues. V lost 5 bases and J lost 7; bases outside the gene matches: 4. Sequenced material: peripheral blood. The TCR originated in a human donor in a cohort sampled during active COVID-19. The chain uses TRBV27 and TRBJ2-7, with TRBD1 matching 8 bases. CDR3 residues: CASSRTGREQYF. Here the CDR3 DNA reads TGTGCCAGCAGTAGGACAGGGAGGGAGCAGTACTTC.